These 2 T cell receptor beta chains originate from one sample sequenced in a study of cytomegalovirus exposure and HLA in healthy donors. The PCR had 60 Vbeta and 13 Jbeta primers. Clones were sequenced by immunoSEQ multiplex PCR, and TCRdb holds only the in-frame ones, with some missing. The table records roughly 150,000 clones, roughly 80% of them present only once. The material sequenced was PBMCs. These receptors came from a man aged 18 to 30 in good health and CMV-seropositive.

This clone came up a few times. The chain carries TRBV28 and TRBJ2-4; 7 bases are shared with TRBD1. Germline CDR1 is MDHEN and CDR2 is SYDVKM. After removal of 5 bases from V and 7 bases from J, the junction contained 5 bases not matched to a gene. This CDR3 is built from 13 residues. This chain's CDR3 is CASSRQGYNIQYF. The DNA of the CDR3 is TGTGCCAGCAGTCGACAGGGATACAACATTCAGTACTTC.

J is TRBJ1-2 and V is TRBV27, with 9 positions matching TRBD1. This CDR3 is 17 amino acids long. After removal of 0 bases from V and 8 bases from J, the junction contained 13 bases not matched to a gene. Germline V gene sequence: CDR1 MNHEY, CDR2 SMNVEV (reference sequence). The CDR3 protein is CASSLSTTGQGGGGYTF. CDR3 sequence (DNA): TGTGCCAGCAGTTTATCGACTACGGGACAGGGTGGGGGGGGCTACACCTTC.